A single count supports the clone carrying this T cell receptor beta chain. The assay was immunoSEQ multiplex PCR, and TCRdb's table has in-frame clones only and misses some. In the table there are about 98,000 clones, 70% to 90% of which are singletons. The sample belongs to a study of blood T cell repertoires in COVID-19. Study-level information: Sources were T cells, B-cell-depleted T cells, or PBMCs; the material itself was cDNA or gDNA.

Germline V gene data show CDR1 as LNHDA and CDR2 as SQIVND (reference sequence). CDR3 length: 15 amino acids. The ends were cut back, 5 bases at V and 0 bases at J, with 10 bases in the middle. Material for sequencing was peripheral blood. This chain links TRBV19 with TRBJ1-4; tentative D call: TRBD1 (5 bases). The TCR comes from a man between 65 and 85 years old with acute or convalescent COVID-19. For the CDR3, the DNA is TGTGCCAGTAGTTCTCGGGGGGCAACTAATGAAAAACTGTTTTTT. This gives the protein CASSSRGATNEKLFF.